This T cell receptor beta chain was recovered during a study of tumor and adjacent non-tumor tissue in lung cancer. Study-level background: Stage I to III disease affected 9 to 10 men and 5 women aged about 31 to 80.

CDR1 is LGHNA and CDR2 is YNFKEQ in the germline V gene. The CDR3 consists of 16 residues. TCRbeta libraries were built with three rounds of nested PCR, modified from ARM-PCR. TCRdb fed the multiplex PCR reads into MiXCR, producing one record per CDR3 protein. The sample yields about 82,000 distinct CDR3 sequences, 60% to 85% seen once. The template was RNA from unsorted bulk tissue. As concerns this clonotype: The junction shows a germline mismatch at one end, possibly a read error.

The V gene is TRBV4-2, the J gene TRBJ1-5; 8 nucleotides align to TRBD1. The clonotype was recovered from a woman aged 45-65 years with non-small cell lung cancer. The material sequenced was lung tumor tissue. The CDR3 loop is CASNQEEGTGIQPQHF. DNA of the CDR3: TGTGCCAGCAACCAAGAGGAAGGGACAGGAATTCAGCCCCAGCATTTT.